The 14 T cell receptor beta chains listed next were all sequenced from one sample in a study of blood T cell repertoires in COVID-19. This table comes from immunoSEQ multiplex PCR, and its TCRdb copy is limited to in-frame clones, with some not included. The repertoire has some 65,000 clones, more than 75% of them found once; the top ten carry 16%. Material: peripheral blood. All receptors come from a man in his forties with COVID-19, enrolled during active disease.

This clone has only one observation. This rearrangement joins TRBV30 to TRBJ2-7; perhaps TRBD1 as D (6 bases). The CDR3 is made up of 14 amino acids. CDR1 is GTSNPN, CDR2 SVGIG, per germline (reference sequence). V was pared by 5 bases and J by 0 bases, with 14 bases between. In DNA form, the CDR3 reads TGTGCCTGGGAGAAGGACAGCCTCTCCTACGAGCAGTACTTC. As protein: CAWEKDSLSYEQYF.

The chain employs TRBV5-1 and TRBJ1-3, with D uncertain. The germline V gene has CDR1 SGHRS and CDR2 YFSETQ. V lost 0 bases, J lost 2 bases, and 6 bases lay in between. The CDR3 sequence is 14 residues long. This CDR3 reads CASSLGATGNTIYF. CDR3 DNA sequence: TGCGCCAGCAGCTTGGGGGCAACTGGAAACACCATATATTTT.

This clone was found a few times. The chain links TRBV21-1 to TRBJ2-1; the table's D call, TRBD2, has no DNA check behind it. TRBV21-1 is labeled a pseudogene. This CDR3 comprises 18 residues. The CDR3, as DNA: TGTGCCAGCAGCTGGGGGGCGGGGGGCCCACACAACTACAATGAGCAGTTCTTC. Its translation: CASSWGAGGPHNYNEQFF.

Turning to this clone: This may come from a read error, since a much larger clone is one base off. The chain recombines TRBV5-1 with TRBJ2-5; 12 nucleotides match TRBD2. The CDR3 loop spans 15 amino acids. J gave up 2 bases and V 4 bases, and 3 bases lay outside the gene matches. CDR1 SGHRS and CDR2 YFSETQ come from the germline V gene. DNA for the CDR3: TGCGCCAGCAGCCCCGGGACTAGCGGGCAAGAGACCCAGTACTTC. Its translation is CASSPGTSGQETQYF.

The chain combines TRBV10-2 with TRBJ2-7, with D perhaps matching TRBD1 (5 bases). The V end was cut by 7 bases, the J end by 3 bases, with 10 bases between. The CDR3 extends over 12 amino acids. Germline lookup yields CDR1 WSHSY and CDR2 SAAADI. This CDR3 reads CASTPRVYEQYF. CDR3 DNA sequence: TGCGCCAGCACCCCCAGGGTCTACGAGCAGTACTTC.

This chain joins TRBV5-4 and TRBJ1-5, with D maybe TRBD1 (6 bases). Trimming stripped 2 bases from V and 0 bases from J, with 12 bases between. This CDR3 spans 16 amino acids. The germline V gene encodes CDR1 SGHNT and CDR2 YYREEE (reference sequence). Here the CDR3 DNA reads TGTGCCAGCAGCTTCGGGGGGCCGGGTAGCAATCAGCCCCAGCATTTT. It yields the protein CASSFGGPGSNQPQHF.

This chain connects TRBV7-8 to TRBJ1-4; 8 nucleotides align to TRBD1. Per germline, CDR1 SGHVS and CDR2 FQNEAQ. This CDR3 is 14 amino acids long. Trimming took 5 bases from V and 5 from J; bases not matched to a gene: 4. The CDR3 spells CASSLGQANEKLFF. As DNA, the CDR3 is TGTGCCAGCAGCCTGGGACAGGCGAATGAAAAACTGTTTTTT.

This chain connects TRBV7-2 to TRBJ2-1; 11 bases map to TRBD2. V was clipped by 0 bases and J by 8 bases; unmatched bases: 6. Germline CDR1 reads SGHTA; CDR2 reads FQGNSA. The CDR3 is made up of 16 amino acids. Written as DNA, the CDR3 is TGTGCCAGCAGCTTAGCGGCTAGCGGGGGGTTTTATGAGCAGTTCTTC. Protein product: CASSLAASGGFYEQFF.

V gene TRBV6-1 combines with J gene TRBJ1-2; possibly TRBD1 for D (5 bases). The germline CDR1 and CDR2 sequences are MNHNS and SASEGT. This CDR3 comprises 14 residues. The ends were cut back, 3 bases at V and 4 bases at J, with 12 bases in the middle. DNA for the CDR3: TGTGCCAGCAGTGATCCGCAGGGTGTCTATGGCTACACCTTC. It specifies CASSDPQGVYGYTF.

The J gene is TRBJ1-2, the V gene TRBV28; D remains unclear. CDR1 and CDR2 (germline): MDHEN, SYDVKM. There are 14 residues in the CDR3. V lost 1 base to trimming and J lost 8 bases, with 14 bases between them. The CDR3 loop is CASSLLRRGKGYTF. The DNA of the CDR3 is TGTGCCAGCAGTTTATTACGGAGAGGGAAAGGCTACACCTTC.

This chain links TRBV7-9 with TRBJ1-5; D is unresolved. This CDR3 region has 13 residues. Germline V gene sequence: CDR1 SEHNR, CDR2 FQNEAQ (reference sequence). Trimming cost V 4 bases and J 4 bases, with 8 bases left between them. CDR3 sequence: CASSSDGNQPQHF. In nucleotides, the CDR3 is TGTGCCAGCAGCTCCGACGGGAATCAGCCCCAGCATTTT.

CDR3 amino acids: CASSPGFGEQFF. The DNA of the CDR3 is TGTGCCAGTAGTCCAGGGTTCGGTGAGCAGTTCTTC. The V and J genes are TRBV19 and TRBJ2-1, with D tentatively TRBD1 (5 bases). The CDR3 contains 12 residues. The germline CDR1 and CDR2 sequences are LNHDA and SQIVND (reference sequence). V lost 5 bases to trimming and J lost 9 bases, with 11 bases between them.

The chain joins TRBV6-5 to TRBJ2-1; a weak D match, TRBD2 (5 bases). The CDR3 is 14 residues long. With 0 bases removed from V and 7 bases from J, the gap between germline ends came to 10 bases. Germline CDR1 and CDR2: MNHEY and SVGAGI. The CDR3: CASSYSLGRNEQFF. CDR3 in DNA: TGTGCCAGCAGTTACTCGCTAGGGAGAAATGAGCAGTTCTTC.

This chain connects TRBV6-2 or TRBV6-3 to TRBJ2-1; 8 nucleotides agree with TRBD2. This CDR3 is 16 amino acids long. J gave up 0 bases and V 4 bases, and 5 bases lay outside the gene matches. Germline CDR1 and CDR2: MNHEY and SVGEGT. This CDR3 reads CASSLIAGSSYNEQFF. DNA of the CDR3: TGTGCCAGCAGTTTGATAGCGGGGAGCTCCTACAATGAGCAGTTCTTC.